One sample yielded the 32 T cell receptor beta chains listed below, sequenced in a study of pediatric ulcerative colitis. The protocol was immunoSEQ multiplex PCR, while the TCRdb copy is restricted to in-frame clones and leaves out a portion. There are tens of thousands of clones in the sample; roughly 90% occur only once, and approximately 3.5% lies in the top ten. Sequencing was carried out using blood. These TCRs come from a boy aged 10-17 years with severe ulcerative colitis.

This chain uses TRBV6-5 with TRBJ2-5; the match to TRBD1 covers 9 bases. The J call may be mistaken, given a closer DNA end match to TRBJ2-7. CDR1 MNHEY and CDR2 SVGAGI come from the germline V gene. This CDR3 region has 14 residues. The CDR3 bases are TGTGCCAGCAGTGATGGGACAGGGCTTAACGAGCAGTACTTC. Translated, it gives CASSDGTGLNEQYF.

The chain combines TRBV25-1 with TRBJ2-7; D possibly matches TRBD1 or TRBD2 (5 bases each). Germline V gene data show CDR1 as MGHDK and CDR2 as SYGVNS. This CDR3 has 12 residues. V was trimmed by 1 base and J by 5 bases, leaving 6 bases between them. CDR3 sequence reads: CASSEWDDEQYF. CDR3 DNA sequence: TGTGCCAGCAGTGAATGGGACGACGAGCAGTACTTC.

V is TRBV5-4 and J is TRBJ1-1; 7 nucleotides agree with TRBD1. The CDR3 spans 13 residues. Germline CDR1 reads SGHNT; CDR2 reads YYREEE (reference sequence). Unmatched junction bases numbered 11, after V lost 4 bases and J lost 11 bases. CDR3 DNA: TGTGCCAGCAGCCGACAGGGAACCTTTGAGGCTTTCTTT. Translation: CASSRQGTFEAFF.

The V and J genes are TRBV19 and TRBJ2-7, with D perhaps TRBD1 or TRBD2 (5 bases each). The V and J ends lost 3 bases and 3 bases respectively, with 18 bases between them. Germline loops: CDR1 LNHDA, CDR2 SQIVND (reference sequence). The CDR3 covers 16 residues. CDR3: CASSIGGTMVVYEQYF. The CDR3 region has the DNA TGTGCCAGTAGTATTGGGGGTACTATGGTGGTCTACGAGCAGTACTTC. Supplemented by reference TRBV19 and TRBJ2-7, the full variable domain reads DGGITQSPKYLFRKEGQNVTLSCEQNLNHDAMYWYRQDPGQGLRLIYYSQIVNDFQKGDIAEGYSVSREKKESFPLTVTSAQKNPTAFYLCASSIGGTMVVYEQYFGPGTRLTVT.

The genes are TRBV30 and TRBJ2-1; 13 bases map to TRBD2. The trim removed 3 bases at V and 6 bases at J, leaving 14 bases unmatched. The CDR3 is 18 amino acids. CDR1 and CDR2 from the germline V gene are GTSNPN and SVGIG (reference sequence). CDR3 nucleotide sequence: TGTGCCTGGAGCCAAATGGGACTAGCGGGATCTGCCCGCAATGAGCAGTTCTTC. Residues: CAWSQMGLAGSARNEQFF.

The chain is built from TRBV27 and TRBJ2-1; TRBD2 matches at 11 bases. The CDR3 covers 16 residues. In germline, CDR1 is MNHEY, CDR2 SMNVEV (reference sequence). V was clipped by 4 bases and J by 7 bases; unmatched bases: 9. The CDR3 nucleotides are TGTGCCAGCAGTTCCCCTCCCAGGACTAGCGGGAATGAGCAGTTCTTC. Its protein product is CASSSPPRTSGNEQFF.

This chain joins TRBV19 and TRBJ2-7; 8 positions agree with TRBD2. With V trimmed by 5 bases and J by 0 bases, 9 bases remained unmatched. This CDR3 contains 16 residues. Germline V gene sequence: CDR1 LNHDA, CDR2 SQIVND (reference sequence). The DNA of the CDR3 is TGTGCCAGTAGTCGAGCGGGGGCCCTACCCTCCTACGAGCAGTACTTC. This encodes CASSRAGALPSYEQYF.

J is TRBJ2-3 and V is TRBV6-6; D is unclear. The germline CDR1 and CDR2 sequences are MNHNY and SVGAGI (reference sequence). CDR3 size: 11 residues. Between the trimmed V and J ends, which lost 6 bases and 6 bases, there was a span of 7 bases. CDR3 loop: CASRLGDTQYF. The CDR3 region has the DNA TGTGCCAGCAGGCTGGGGGATACGCAGTATTTT.

This sequence joins TRBV27 and TRBJ2-1, with 14 bases lining up with TRBD2. The CDR3 totals 19 residues. The J segment lost 2 bases and the V segment lost 0 bases, leaving 6 bases of the junction unmatched. Germline values: CDR1 MNHEY, CDR2 SMNVEV (reference sequence). The CDR3 here is CASSLSGTSGSLPYNEQFF. In nucleotides, the CDR3 is TGTGCCAGCAGTTTATCGGGGACTAGCGGGAGTTTACCCTACAATGAGCAGTTCTTC.

The chain combines TRBV28 with TRBJ2-7; D ambiguous. In germline, CDR1 is MDHEN, CDR2 SYDVKM. CDR3 length: 14 amino acids. Deletions cut 5 bases from V and 1 base from J, with 12 bases between. The CDR3 region has the DNA TGTGCCAGCAGTCCCCCAGTAGGGTCCTACGAGCAGTACTTC. Translated: CASSPPVGSYEQYF. The whole variable domain, remainder taken from reference TRBV28 and TRBJ2-7, is DVKVTQSSRYLVKRTGEKVFLECVQDMDHENMFWYRQDPGLGLRLIYFSYDVKMKEKGDIPEGYSVSREKKERFSLILESASTNQTSMYLCASSPPVGSYEQYFGPGTRLTVT.

The chain couples TRBV9 to TRBJ2-1; TRBD2 aligns across 10 bases. Germline V gene data show CDR1 as SGDLS and CDR2 as YYNGEE. V was pared by 3 bases and J by 7 bases, with 7 bases of the junction left unmatched. The length of the CDR3 is 15 residues. Here the CDR3 DNA reads TGTGCCAGCAGCGCCCCTAGCGGGAGTAGGAATGAGCAGTTCTTC. Amino acids: CASSAPSGSRNEQFF.

The chain uses TRBV11-1 and TRBJ2-5, with D perhaps TRBD1 or TRBD2 (5 bases each). The V end lost 4 bases, the J end lost 5 bases, and 8 bases lay between the germline ends. This CDR3 region has 12 residues. Germline V gives CDR1 SGHAT, CDR2 FQDESV (reference sequence). The CDR3 region is CASSSWGETQYF. The CDR3 region has the DNA TGTGCCAGCAGCTCATGGGGGGAGACCCAGTACTTC.

This clone was observed once. The chain joins TRBV20-1 to TRBJ2-7; 10 bases match TRBD2. Germline V lookup: CDR1 DFQATT, CDR2 SNEGSKA (reference sequence). The trim removed 7 bases at V and 4 bases at J, leaving 1 base unmatched. This CDR3 region has 11 residues. In nucleotides, the CDR3 is TGCAGTGTTAGCGGGAGGTACGAGCAGTACTTC. Translating it yields CSVSGRYEQYF.

This chain links TRBV7-9 with TRBJ2-3; D may correspond to TRBD1 or TRBD2 (5 bases each). With 1 base removed from V and 5 bases from J, the gap between germline ends came to 13 bases. The CDR3 extends over 15 amino acids. CDR1 is SEHNR, CDR2 FQNEAQ, per germline (reference sequence). The CDR3 DNA reads TGTGCCAGCAGCTTAGGCGAGGGGATGGGAGATACGCAGTATTTT. The encoded protein is CASSLGEGMGDTQYF. The complete variable domain, with remaining parts taken from reference TRBV7-9 and TRBJ2-3, reads DTGVSQNPRHKITKRGQNVTFRCDPISEHNRLYWYRQTLGQGPEFLTYFQNEAQLEKSRLLSDRFSAERPKGSFSTLEIQRTEQGDSAMYLCASSLGEGMGDTQYFGPGTRLTVL.

This chain connects TRBV5-1 to TRBJ2-4; 11 bases map to TRBD2. Trimming removed 5 bases from V and 12 bases from J; junction bases left unmatched: 13. This CDR3 is 15 amino acids long. Germline V lookup: CDR1 SGHRS, CDR2 YFSETQ. The CDR3 loop reads CASRENTGTSGTQYF. The CDR3 DNA follows: TGCGCCAGCAGGGAGAATACCGGGACTAGCGGAACTCAGTACTTC.

The chain links TRBV7-9 to TRBJ1-5, with TRBD1 matching over 12 bases. CDR1 is SEHNR, CDR2 FQNEAQ, per germline (reference sequence). The CDR3 totals 18 residues. V was pared by 5 bases and J by 0 bases, with 8 bases of the junction left unmatched. The CDR3 DNA reads TGTGCCAGCAGCGCCGGGACAGGGGGCTCTTATAGCAATCAGCCCCAGCATTTT. Encoded protein: CASSAGTGGSYSNQPQHF.

This chain connects TRBV7-9 to TRBJ2-6, with D tentatively TRBD1 (5 bases). V was shortened by 2 bases and J by 2 bases, with 10 bases between the two germline ends. CDR3 size: 16 residues. The germline V gene has CDR1 SEHNR and CDR2 FQNEAQ (reference sequence). Here the CDR3 DNA reads TGTGCCAGCAGCTTACCAGGGCCGACTGGGGCCAACGTCCTGACTTTC. Its translation: CASSLPGPTGANVLTF.

The chain has TRBV27 and TRBJ2-5, with 7 bases identical to TRBD2. V gave up 2 bases and J gave up 11 bases; unmatched junction bases: 8. CDR1 and CDR2 from the germline V gene are MNHEY and SMNVEV (reference sequence). The CDR3 covers 13 residues. The CDR3 region has the DNA TGTGCCAGCAGTTTAGGAGTGGGAGGGCTTCAGTACTTC. Translated: CASSLGVGGLQYF.

CDR3 in amino acids: CAWSGLAGGGEQETQYF. In DNA form, the CDR3 reads TGTGCCTGGAGTGGTCTAGCGGGAGGGGGGGAACAAGAGACCCAGTACTTC. V is TRBV30 and J is TRBJ2-5, with 12 bases matching TRBD2. CDR3 length equals 17 residues. The germline V gene has CDR1 GTSNPN and CDR2 SVGIG (reference sequence). V shed 1 base, J shed 2 bases, and the junction held 8 bases outside the gene matches. Supplemented by reference TRBV30 and TRBJ2-5, the full variable domain reads SQTIHQWPATLVQPVGSPLSLECTVEGTSNPNLYWYRQAAGRGLQLLFYSVGIGQISSEVPQNLSASRPQDRQFILSSKKLLLSDSGFYLCAWSGLAGGGEQETQYFGPGTRLLVL.

V gene TRBV29-1 combines with J gene TRBJ1-5; 7 nucleotides line up with TRBD1. The CDR3 is made up of 15 amino acids. V lost 5 bases and J lost 1; bases outside the gene matches: 8. Germline-derived CDR1 and CDR2 are SQVTM and ANQGSEA. Written as DNA, the CDR3 is TGCAGCGTTAAATCAGGGGGGGGGAGCAATCAGCCCCAGCATTTT. This translates into CSVKSGGGSNQPQHF.

The rearrangement links TRBV6-5 to TRBJ1-1; tentatively, D is TRBD1 (6 bases). Germline V CDR1 and CDR2: MNHEY, SVGAGI. CDR3 length: 12 amino acids. Trimming shortened V by 7 bases and J by 6 bases, and 12 bases separated the two germline ends. The CDR3 spells CASTSTGSEAFF. The CDR3, as DNA: TGTGCCAGCACCTCTACAGGGTCTGAAGCTTTCTTT.

V usage is TRBV2 and J usage is TRBJ2-1; D could derive from TRBD1 or TRBD2 (5 bases each). The CDR3 is 14 amino acids. Looked up from germline, CDR1 is SNHLY and CDR2 is FYNNEI. Trimming pared 7 bases from V and 10 bases from J, leaving 20 bases between. The CDR3 DNA reads TGTGCCAGCACTCCGAGTCAAATCCGGGGCGAGCAGTTCTTC. Protein product: CASTPSQIRGEQFF.

The rearrangement links TRBV5-1 to TRBJ2-1, with D possibly TRBD2 on 6 matching bases. The V end lost 0 bases, the J end lost 5 bases, and 15 bases lay between the germline ends. Germline V CDR1 and CDR2: SGHRS, YFSETQ. The CDR3 has 16 residues. As DNA, the CDR3 is TGCGCCAGCAGCTTGGAAGGCCTACGGGGGAACAATGAGCAGTTCTTC. Translated: CASSLEGLRGNNEQFF.

The chain is built from TRBV5-4 and TRBJ2-2, with TRBD1 identical over 9 bases. The CDR3 runs 16 residues. Looked up from germline, CDR1 is SGHNT and CDR2 is YYREEE (reference sequence). The V and J ends lost 1 base and 7 bases, in that order; junction bases with no gene match: 8. The CDR3 sequence: CASSLTGQGTIGELFF. In DNA, the CDR3 is TGTGCCAGCAGCTTGACCGGACAGGGGACAATCGGGGAGCTGTTTTTT.

This sequence joins TRBV13 and TRBJ2-1, with 9 bases that match TRBD2. The CDR3 contains 17 residues. After removal of 5 bases from V and 1 base from J, the junction contained 9 bases not matched to a gene. The germline V gene encodes CDR1 PRHDT and CDR2 FYEKMQ (reference sequence). CDR3 amino acids: CASSPTQAGGSYNEQFF. For the CDR3, the DNA is TGTGCCAGCAGCCCGACGCAAGCGGGAGGTTCCTACAATGAGCAGTTCTTC.

The chain combines TRBV30 with TRBJ1-3; D remains unclear. This CDR3 region has 11 residues. Germline-derived CDR1 and CDR2 are GTSNPN and SVGIG (reference sequence). The germline V and J ends were trimmed by 2 bases and 7 bases, with 6 bases remaining between them. This CDR3 reads CAWSLGNTIYF. CDR3 nucleotides: TGTGCCTGGAGTCTAGGGAACACCATATATTTT. The entire variable domain, with the rest obtained from reference TRBV30 and TRBJ1-3, is as follows: SQTIHQWPATLVQPVGSPLSLECTVEGTSNPNLYWYRQAAGRGLQLLFYSVGIGQISSEVPQNLSASRPQDRQFILSSKKLLLSDSGFYLCAWSLGNTIYFGEGSWLTVV.

This clone was detected once. In DNA form, the CDR3 reads TGTGCCAGTAGTATTGGGAGACAGGGGGAGATGGAGCAGTACTTC. This encodes CASSIGRQGEMEQYF. V is TRBV19 and J is TRBJ2-7; 9 bases agree with TRBD1. The CDR3 is 15 amino acids. Germline V gene lookup returns CDR1 LNHDA and CDR2 SQIVND (reference sequence). V gave up 3 bases and J gave up 7 bases; unmatched junction bases: 10. Full variable domain (outside the CDR3, taken from reference TRBV19 and TRBJ2-7): DGGITQSPKYLFRKEGQNVTLSCEQNLNHDAMYWYRQDPGQGLRLIYYSQIVNDFQKGDIAEGYSVSREKKESFPLTVTSAQKNPTAFYLCASSIGRQGEMEQYFGPGTRLTVT.

J is TRBJ2-3 and V is TRBV19; no clear D. V lost 5 bases and J 4 bases, leaving 7 bases between the germline ends. CDR1 is LNHDA and CDR2 is SQIVND in the germline V gene (reference sequence). The CDR3 is made up of 12 amino acids. This CDR3 reads CASSQQSDTQYF. The DNA for the CDR3 is TGTGCCAGTAGTCAACAATCAGATACGCAGTATTTT.

The V and J genes are TRBV6-1 and TRBJ1-2; possibly TRBD1 for D (5 bases). The V gene lost 4 bases and the J gene lost 3 bases, with 9 bases spanning the gap. Germline CDR1 is MNHNS and CDR2 is SASEGT. CDR3 length equals 13 residues. CDR3: CASSGQTDYGYTF. CDR3 coding DNA: TGTGCCAGCAGTGGACAGACGGACTATGGCTACACCTTC.

CDR3 nucleotides: TGTGCCAGCAGCCAGGACAGGGTTGGAACTGGGGCCAACGTCCTGACTTTC. Its translation is CASSQDRVGTGANVLTF. The chain has TRBV7-8 and TRBJ2-6; 8 nucleotides align to TRBD1. The length of the CDR3 is 17 residues. The ends lost 5 bases at V and 2 bases at J; junction bases unmatched: 8. Germline values: CDR1 SGHVS, CDR2 FQNEAQ.

This chain links TRBV2 with TRBJ2-5, with 7 bases that match TRBD2. CDR3 length equals 15 residues. V dropped 4 bases and J dropped 0; count of bases not matched to a gene: 5. CDR1 and CDR2 (germline): SNHLY, FYNNEI. This CDR3 is CASSGSAGYQETQYF. The DNA of the CDR3 is TGTGCCAGCAGTGGGTCAGCGGGGTACCAAGAGACCCAGTACTTC.

In its sample, this clone was seen a few times. The V call is TRBV5-1, the J call TRBJ2-7, with TRBD2 matching over 7 bases. J was trimmed by 0 bases and V by 3 bases; bases with no gene match: 3. This CDR3 contains 14 residues. Germline CDR1 reads SGHRS; CDR2 reads YFSETQ. The CDR3: CASSSTGGSYEQYF. In DNA, the CDR3 is TGCGCCAGCAGCTCCACGGGAGGCTCCTACGAGCAGTACTTC.